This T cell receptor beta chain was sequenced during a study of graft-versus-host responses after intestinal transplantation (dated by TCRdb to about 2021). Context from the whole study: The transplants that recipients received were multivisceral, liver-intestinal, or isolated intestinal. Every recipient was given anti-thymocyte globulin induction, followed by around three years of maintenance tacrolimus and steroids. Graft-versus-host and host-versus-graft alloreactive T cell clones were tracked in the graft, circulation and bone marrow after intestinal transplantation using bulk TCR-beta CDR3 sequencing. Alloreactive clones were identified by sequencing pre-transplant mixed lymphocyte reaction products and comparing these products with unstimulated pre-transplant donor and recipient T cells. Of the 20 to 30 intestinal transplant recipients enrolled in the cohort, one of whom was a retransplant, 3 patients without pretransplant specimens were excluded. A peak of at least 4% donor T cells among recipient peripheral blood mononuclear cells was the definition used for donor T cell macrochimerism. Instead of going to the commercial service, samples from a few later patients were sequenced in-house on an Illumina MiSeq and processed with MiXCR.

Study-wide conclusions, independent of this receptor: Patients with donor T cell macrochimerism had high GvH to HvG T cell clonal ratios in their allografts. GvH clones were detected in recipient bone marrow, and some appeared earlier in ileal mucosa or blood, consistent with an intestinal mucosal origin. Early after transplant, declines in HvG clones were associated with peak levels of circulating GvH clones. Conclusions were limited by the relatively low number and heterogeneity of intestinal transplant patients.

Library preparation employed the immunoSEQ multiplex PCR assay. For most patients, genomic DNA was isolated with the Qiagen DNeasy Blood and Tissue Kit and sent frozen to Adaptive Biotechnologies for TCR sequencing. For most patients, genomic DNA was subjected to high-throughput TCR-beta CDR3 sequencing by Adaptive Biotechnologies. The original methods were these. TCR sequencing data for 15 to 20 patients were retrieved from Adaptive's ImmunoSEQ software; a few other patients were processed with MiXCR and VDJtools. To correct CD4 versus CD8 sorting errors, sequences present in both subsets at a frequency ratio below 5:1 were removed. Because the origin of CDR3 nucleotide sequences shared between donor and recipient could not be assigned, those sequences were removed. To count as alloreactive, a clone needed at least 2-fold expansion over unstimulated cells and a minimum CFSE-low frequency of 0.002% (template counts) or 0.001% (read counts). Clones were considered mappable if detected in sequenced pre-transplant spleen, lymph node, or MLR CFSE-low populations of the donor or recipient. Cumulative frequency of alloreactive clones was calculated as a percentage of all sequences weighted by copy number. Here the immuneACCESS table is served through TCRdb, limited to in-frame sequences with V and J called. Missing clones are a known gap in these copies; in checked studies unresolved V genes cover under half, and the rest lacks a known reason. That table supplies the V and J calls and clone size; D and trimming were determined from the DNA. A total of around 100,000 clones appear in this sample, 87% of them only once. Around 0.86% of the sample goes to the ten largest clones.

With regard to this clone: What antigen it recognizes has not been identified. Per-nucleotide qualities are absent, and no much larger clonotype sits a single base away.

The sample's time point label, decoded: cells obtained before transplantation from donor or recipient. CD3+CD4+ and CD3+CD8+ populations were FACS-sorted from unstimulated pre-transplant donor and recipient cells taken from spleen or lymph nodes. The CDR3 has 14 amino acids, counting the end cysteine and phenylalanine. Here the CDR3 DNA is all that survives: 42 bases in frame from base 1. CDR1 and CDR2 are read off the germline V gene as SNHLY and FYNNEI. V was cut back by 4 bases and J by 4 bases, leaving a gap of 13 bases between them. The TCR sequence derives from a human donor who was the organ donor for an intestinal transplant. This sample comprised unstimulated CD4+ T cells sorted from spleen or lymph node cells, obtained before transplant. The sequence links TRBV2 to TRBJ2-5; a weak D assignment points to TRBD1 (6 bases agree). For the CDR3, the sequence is CASSVVRGGETQYF. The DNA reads TGTGCCAGCAGTGTTGTTAGAGGGGGAGAGACCCAGTACTTC.